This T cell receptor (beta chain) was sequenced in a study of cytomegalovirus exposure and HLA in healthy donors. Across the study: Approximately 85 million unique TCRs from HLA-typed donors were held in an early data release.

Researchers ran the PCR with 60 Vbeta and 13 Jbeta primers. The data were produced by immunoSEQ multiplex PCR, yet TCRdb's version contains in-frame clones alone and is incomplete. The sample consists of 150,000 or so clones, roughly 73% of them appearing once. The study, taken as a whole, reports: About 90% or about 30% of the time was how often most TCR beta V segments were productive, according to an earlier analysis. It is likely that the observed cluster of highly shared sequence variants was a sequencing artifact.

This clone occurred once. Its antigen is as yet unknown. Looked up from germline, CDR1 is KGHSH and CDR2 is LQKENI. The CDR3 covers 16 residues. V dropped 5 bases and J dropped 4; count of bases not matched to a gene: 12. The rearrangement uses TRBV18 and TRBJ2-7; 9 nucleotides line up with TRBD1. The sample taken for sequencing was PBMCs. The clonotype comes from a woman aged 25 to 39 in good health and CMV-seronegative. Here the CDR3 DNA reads TGTGCCAGCTCAGCCCCGGGACAGGGCATCGGGTACGAGCAGTACTTC. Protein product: CASSAPGQGIGYEQYF.